This T cell receptor (beta chain) emerged from a study of CD8+ T cells in alopecia areata. Across the study: Scoring of severity for treated patients was based on percentage of affected scalp area. Findings and caveats of the study: During tofacitinib treatment, many expanded lesional clones remained in scalp and blood.

Sequencing relied on a cDNA template that was reverse transcribed from extracted RNA. Sequencing used immunoSEQ multiplex PCR; TCRdb keeps in-frame clones, though not all of them. The sample lists about 110,000 clones, roughly 55% occurring once. This clone has more than one count but fewer than ten. Its target is not known. Treatment specified: oral pan-JAK inhibitor, 5-10 mg twice daily. Collected material from alopecia areata patients comprised lesional scalp punch biopsies and peripheral blood. This sequence originates from a human donor with alopecia areata. Sequencing was performed on CD8+ T cells sorted from blood, taken at week 24, from a patient treated with tofacitinib.

This CDR3 reads CASRDGYQETQYF. The DNA for the CDR3 is TGTGCCAGCAGGGACGGGTACCAAGAGACCCAGTACTTC. J is TRBJ2-5 and V is TRBV7-9, with D uncertain. Looked up from germline, CDR1 is SEHNR and CDR2 is FQNEAQ (reference sequence). Between the trimmed V and J ends, which lost 6 bases and 0 bases, there was a span of 8 bases. The CDR3 loop spans 13 amino acids.